The source of this T cell receptor beta chain is a study of blood T cell repertoires in COVID-19. Background on the study: Sites in the United States, Italy and Spain provided acute and convalescent COVID-19 samples. The analysed material was cDNA or gDNA that came from T cells, B-cell-depleted T cells, or PBMCs.

The ends were cut back, 2 bases at V and 1 base at J, with 6 bases in the middle. Germline CDR1 is MNHEY and CDR2 is SMNVEV (reference sequence). This CDR3 has 14 amino acids. In the source study's methods: Amplification of reference gene primers provided the estimated nucleated cell counts. Generated by immunoSEQ multiplex PCR, the TCRdb table keeps only in-frame clones and is missing some. D and trimming were read from the DNA, whereas the V and J calls and clone size are those reported in that table. The sample holds tens of thousands of clones, about four fifths seen once. The rearrangement uses TRBV27 and TRBJ2-1; D is unresolved. This TCR was recovered from a woman aged 80 or over with acute or convalescent COVID-19. The sample taken for sequencing was peripheral blood. CDR3 amino acids: CASSLLLSYNEQFF. The DNA of the CDR3 is TGTGCCAGCAGTTTACTCCTGTCCTACAATGAGCAGTTCTTC.